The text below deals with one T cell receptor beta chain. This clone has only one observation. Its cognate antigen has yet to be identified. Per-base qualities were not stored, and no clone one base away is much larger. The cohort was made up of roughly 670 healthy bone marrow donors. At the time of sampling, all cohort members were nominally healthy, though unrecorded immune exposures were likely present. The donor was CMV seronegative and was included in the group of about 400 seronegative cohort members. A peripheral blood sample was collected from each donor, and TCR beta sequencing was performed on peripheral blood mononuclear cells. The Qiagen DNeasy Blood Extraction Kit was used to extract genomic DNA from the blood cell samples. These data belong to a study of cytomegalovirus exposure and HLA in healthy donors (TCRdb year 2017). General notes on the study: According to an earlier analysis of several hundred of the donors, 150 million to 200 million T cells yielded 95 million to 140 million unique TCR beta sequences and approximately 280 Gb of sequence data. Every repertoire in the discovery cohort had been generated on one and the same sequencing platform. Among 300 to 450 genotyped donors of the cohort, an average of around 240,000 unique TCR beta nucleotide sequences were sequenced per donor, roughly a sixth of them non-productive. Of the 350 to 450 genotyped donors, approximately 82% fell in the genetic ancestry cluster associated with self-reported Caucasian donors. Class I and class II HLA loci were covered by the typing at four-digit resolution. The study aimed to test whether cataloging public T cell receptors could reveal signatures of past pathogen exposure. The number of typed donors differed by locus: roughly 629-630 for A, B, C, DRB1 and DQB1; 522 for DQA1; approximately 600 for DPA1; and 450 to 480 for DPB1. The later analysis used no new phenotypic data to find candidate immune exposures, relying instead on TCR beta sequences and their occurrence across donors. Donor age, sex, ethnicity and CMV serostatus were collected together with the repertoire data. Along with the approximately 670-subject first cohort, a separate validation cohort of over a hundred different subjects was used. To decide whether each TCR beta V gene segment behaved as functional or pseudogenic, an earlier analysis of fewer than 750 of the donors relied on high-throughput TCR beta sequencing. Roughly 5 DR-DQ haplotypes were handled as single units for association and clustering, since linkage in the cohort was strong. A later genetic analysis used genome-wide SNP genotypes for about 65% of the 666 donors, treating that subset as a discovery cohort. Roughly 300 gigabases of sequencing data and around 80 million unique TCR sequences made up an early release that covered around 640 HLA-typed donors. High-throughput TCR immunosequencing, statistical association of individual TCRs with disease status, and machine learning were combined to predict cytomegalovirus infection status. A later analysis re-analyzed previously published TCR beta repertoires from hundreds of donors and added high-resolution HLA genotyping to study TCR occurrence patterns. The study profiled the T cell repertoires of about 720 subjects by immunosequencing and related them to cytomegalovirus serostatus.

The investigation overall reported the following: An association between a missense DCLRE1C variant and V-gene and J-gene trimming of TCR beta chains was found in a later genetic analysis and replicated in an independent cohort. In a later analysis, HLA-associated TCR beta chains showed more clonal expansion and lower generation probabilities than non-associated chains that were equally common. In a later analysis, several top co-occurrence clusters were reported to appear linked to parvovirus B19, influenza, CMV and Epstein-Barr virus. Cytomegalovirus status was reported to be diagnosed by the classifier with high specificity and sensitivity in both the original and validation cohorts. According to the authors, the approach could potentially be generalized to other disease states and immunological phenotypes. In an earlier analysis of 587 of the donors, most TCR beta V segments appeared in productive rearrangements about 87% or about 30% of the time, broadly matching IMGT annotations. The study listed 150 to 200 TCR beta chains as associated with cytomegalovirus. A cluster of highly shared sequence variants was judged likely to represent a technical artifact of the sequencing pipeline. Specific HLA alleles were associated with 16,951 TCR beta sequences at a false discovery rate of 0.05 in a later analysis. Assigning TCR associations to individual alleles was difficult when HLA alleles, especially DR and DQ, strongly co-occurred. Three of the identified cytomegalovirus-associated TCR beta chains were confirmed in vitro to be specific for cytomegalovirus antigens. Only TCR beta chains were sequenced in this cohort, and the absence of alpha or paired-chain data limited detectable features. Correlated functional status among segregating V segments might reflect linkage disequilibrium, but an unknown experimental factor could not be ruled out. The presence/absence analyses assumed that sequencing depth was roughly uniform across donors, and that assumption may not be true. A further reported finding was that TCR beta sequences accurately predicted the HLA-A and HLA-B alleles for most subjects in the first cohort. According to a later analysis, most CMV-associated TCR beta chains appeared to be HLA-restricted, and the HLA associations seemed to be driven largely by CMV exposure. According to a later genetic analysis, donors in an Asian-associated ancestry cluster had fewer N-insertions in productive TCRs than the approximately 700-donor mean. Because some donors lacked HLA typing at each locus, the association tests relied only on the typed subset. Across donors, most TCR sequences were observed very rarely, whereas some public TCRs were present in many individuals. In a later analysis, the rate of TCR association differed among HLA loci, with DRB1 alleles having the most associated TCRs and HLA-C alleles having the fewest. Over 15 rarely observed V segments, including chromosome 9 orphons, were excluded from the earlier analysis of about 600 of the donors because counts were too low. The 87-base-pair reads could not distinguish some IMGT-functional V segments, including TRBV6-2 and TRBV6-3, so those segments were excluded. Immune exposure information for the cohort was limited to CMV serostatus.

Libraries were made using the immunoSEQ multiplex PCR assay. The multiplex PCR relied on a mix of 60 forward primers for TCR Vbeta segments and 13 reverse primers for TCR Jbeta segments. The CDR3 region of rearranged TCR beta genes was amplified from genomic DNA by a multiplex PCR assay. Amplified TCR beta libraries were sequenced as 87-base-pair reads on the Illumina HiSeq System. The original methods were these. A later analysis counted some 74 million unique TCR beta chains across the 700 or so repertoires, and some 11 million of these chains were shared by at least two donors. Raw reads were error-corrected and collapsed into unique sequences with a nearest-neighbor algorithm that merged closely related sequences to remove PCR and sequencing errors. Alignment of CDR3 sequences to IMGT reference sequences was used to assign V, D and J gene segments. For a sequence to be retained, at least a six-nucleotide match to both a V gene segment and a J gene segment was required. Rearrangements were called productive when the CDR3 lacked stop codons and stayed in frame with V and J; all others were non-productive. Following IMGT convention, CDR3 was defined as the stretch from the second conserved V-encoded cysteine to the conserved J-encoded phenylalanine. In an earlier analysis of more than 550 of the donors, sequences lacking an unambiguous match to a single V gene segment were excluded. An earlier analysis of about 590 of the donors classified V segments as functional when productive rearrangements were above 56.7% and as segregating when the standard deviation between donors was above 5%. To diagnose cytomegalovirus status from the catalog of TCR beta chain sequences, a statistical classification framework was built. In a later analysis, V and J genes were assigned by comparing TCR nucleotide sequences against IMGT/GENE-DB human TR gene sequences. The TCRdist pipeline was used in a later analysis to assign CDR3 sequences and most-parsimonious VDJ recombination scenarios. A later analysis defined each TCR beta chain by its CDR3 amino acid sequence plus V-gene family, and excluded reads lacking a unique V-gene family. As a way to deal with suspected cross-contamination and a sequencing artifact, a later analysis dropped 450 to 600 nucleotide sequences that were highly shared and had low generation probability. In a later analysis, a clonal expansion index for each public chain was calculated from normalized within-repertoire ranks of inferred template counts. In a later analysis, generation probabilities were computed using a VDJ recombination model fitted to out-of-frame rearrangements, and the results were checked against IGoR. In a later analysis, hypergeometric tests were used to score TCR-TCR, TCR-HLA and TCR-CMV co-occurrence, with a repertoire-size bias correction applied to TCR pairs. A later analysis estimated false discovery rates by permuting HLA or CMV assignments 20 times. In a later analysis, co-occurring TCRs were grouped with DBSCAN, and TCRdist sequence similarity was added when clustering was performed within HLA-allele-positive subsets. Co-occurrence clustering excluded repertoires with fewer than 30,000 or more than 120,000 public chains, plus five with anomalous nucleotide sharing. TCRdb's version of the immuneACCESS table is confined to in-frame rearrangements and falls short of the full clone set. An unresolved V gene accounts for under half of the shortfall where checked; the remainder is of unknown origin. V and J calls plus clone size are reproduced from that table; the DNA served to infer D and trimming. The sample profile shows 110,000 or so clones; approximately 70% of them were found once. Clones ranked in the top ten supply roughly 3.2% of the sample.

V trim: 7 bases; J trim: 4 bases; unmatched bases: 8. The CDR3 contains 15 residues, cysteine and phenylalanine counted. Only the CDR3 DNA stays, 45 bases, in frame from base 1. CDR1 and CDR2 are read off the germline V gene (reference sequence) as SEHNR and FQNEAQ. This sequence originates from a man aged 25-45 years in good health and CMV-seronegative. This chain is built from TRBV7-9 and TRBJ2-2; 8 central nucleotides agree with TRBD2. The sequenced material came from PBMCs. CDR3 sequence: CASTPREESTGELFF. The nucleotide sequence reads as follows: TGTGCCAGCACCCCGCGGGAGGAGAGCACCGGGGAGCTGTTTTTT.